This TCR beta chain stems from a study of blood T cell repertoires in COVID-19. Study context: In each case, the material was cDNA or gDNA derived from T cells, B-cell-depleted T cells, or PBMCs.

This clone was counted once. Symptom resolution, clearance, or two negative PCRs marked the recovered donors of Cohort 3. Sequenced by immunoSEQ multiplex PCR; TCRdb stores in-frame clones only, minus some. There are roughly 160,000 clones in the sample; about 80% occur only once, and around 12% lies in the top ten. This sequence originates from a man aged 50 to 59 who had recovered from COVID-19. The material sequenced was PBMCs or T cells enriched from blood (not recorded which).

CDR3: CASSYRTGAETQYF. The DNA of the CDR3 is TGTGCCAGCAGCTACCGGACAGGGGCCGAGACCCAGTACTTC. This chain links TRBV3-1 (or the pseudogene TRBV3-2) with TRBJ2-5; 9 bases match TRBD1. CDR3 length equals 14 residues. Germline lookup yields CDR1 LGHDT and CDR2 YNNKEL (reference sequence). Trimming took 5 bases from V and 5 from J; bases not matched to a gene: 6.